Listed below are T cell receptor beta chains from one sample, sequenced in a study of blood T cell repertoires in COVID-19. Data came from immunoSEQ multiplex PCR; TCRdb stores just in-frame clones and leaves some out. The table includes under 250,000 clones, around 89% detected once. The specimen sequenced was peripheral blood. The receptors come from a woman aged 40 to 50 with acute or convalescent COVID-19. Each CDR3 is given with its conserved first and last residue. A D gene is named only where the DNA matches it firmly. The listing skips clone size in some rows; elsewhere it reads once, few, many or a size class.

clone_size d_call j_call v_call cdr3_aa cdr3_nt
few TRBD1 TRBJ1-3 TRBV6-4 CASSGKGASGNTIYF TGTGCCAGCAGTGGAAAGGGGGCGTCTGGAAACACCATATATTTT
. TRBD1 TRBJ1-2 TRBV6-5 CASRGQGATYGYTF TGTGCCAGCAGGGGACAGGGGGCGACCTATGGCTACACCTTC
once TRBD1 TRBJ1-3 TRBV4-1 CASSQKGQGQDTIYF TGCGCCAGCAGCCAAAAGGGACAGGGACAAGACACCATATATTTT
once TRBD1 TRBJ1-2 TRBV6-1 CASSEARQGNYGYTF TGTGCCAGCAGTGAAGCAAGACAGGGGAACTATGGCTACACCTTC
. . TRBJ1-4 TRBV18 CASSDPGGKLFF TGTGCCAGCTCAGACCCGGGAGGAAAACTGTTTTTT
. TRBD1 TRBJ2-5 TRBV5-4 CASSSQQGARETQYF TGTGCCAGCAGCTCCCAACAGGGGGCGCGAGAGACCCAGTACTTC
. . TRBJ2-2 TRBV9 CASSPGGILNTGELFF TGTGCCAGCAGCCCTGGGGGCATCCTGAACACCGGGGAGCTGTTTTTT
. . TRBJ1-2 TRBV3-1/TRBV3-2 CASSPRTENYGYTF TGTGCCAGCAGCCCCCGGACAGAAAACTATGGCTACACCTTC
. TRBD2 TRBJ2-1 TRBV7-2 CASSSKTSGGYNEQFF TGTGCCAGCAGCTCGAAAACTAGCGGAGGCTACAATGAGCAGTTCTTC
. TRBD1 TRBJ1-2 TRBV9 CASSVLGQGDGYTF TGTGCCAGCAGCGTTTTAGGACAGGGGGATGGCTACACCTTC
. TRBD1 TRBJ1-6 TRBV12-5 CASGSSSQGADNSPLHF TGTGCTAGTGGTTCGTCATCGCAGGGGGCAGATAATTCACCCCTCCACTTT
. . TRBJ1-2 TRBV5-1 CASSESVYGYTF TGCGCCAGCAGCGAGAGTGTGTATGGCTACACCTTC
once . TRBJ2-1 TRBV9 CASSVGGFSDIEQFF TGTGCCAGCAGCGTAGGGGGCTTTAGTGATATTGAGCAGTTCTTC
. TRBD1 TRBJ1-4 TRBV4-1 CASSLRGGTDFEKLFF TGCGCCAGCAGCCTAAGAGGGGGGACAGACTTTGAAAAACTGTTTTTT
. . TRBJ1-1 TRBV6-6 CASSYAGNTEAFF TGTGCCAGCAGTTACGCGGGGAACACTGAAGCTTTCTTT
few TRBD1 TRBJ1-2 TRBV7-2 CASSPDRGRGYGYTF TGTGCCAGCAGCCCGGACAGGGGTAGGGGCTATGGCTACACCTTC
. . TRBJ1-6 TRBV6-5 CAGCIRGTLHF TGTGCCGGGTGCATCCGGGGGACCCTCCACTTT
. . TRBJ2-3 TRBV5-6 CASSLGLGELGRTDTQYF TGTGCCAGCAGCTTGGGACTAGGGGAATTAGGACGCACAGATACGCAGTATTTT
. TRBD1 TRBJ1-1 TRBV3-1/TRBV3-2 CASSLGQGNTEAFF TGTGCCAGCAGCCTTGGACAGGGGAACACTGAAGCTTTCTTT
. . TRBJ1-2 TRBV13 CASSSRRSGYGSGYTF TGTGCCAGCAGCTCCCGTAGGAGCGGTTATGGGAGTGGCTACACCTTC
once TRBD2 TRBJ2-3 TRBV27 CASRRLAGGLAGTDTQYF TGTGCCAGCAGGAGGCTAGCGGGGGGGTTGGCAGGCACAGATACGCAGTATTTT
. TRBD2 TRBJ2-5 TRBV3-1/TRBV3-2 CASSPSSGRETQYF TGTGCCAGCAGCCCCTCTAGCGGGCGAGAGACCCAGTACTTC
. . TRBJ2-5 TRBV7-9 CASSPPVLGGETQYF TGTGCCAGCAGCCCCCCCGTCCTGGGCGGGGAGACCCAGTACTTC
. . TRBJ1-1 TRBV29-1 CSVLATGESTEAFF TGCAGCGTTCTTGCGACAGGAGAAAGCACTGAAGCTTTCTTT
. . TRBJ2-3 TRBV25-1 CASSFTHPTDTQYF TGTGCCAGCAGTTTTACTCACCCCACAGATACGCAGTATTTT
once TRBD1 TRBJ1-4 TRBV6-2/TRBV6-3 CASSPNRGAEKLFF TGTGCCAGCAGTCCAAACAGGGGTGCTGAAAAACTGTTTTTT
. . TRBJ1-1 TRBV18 CASSLLAPGAATEAFF TGTGCCAGCTCACTACTCGCTCCAGGGGCGGCCACTGAAGCTTTCTTT
. . TRBJ1-1 TRBV29-1 CSSRELANTEAFF TGCAGCTCCCGGGAACTAGCGAACACTGAAGCTTTCTTT
. . TRBJ1-5 TRBV2 CASSDGIAYQPQHF TGTGCCAGCAGTGATGGTATCGCGTATCAGCCCCAGCATTTT
. . TRBJ1-2 TRBV5-1 CASSFGQNYTF TGCGCCAGCAGCTTTGGGCAGAACTACACCTTC
once . TRBJ1-3 TRBV27 CASSLQGFSGNTIYF TGTGCCAGCAGTTTACAGGGTTTCTCTGGAAACACCATATATTTT
. TRBD1 TRBJ1-5 TRBV6-5 CASSSLGQGANQPQHF TGTGCCAGCAGTTCATTGGGACAGGGGGCCAATCAGCCCCAGCATTTT
. TRBD1 TRBJ1-5 TRBV19 CASSIVGGRGQPQHF TGTGCCAGTAGTATAGTAGGGGGCCGCGGTCAGCCCCAGCATTTT
. TRBD1 TRBJ1-5 TRBV23-1 CASSLISRDSKFPGPYSNQPQHF TGCGCCAGCAGTCTCATCAGCCGGGACAGCAAATTCCCTGGCCCATATAGCAATCAGCCCCAGCATTTT
. TRBD1 TRBJ1-3 TRBV7-9 CASSFDRVGNTIYF TGTGCCAGCAGCTTTGACAGGGTTGGAAACACCATATATTTT
. . TRBJ1-3 TRBV20-1 CSASRGSGNTIYF TGCAGTGCTAGTCGCGGCTCTGGAAACACCATATATTTT
. TRBD2 TRBJ2-3 TRBV7-2 CASSSRSGGAGFETDTQYF TGTGCCAGCAGCTCTCGTAGCGGGGGGGCCGGCTTTGAAACAGATACGCAGTATTTT
. . TRBJ1-1 TRBV5-6 CASSDEGAYTEAFF TGTGCCAGCAGCGACGAAGGGGCCTACACTGAAGCTTTCTTT
. TRBD2 TRBJ2-3 TRBV9 CASKAGGTDTQYF TGTGCCAGCAAGGCGGGGGGCACAGATACGCAGTATTTT
. . TRBJ1-1 TRBV27 CASSLGPIAEAFF TGTGCCAGCAGTCTGGGCCCGATAGCTGAAGCTTTCTTT
. . TRBJ2-1 TRBV3-1/TRBV3-2 CASSQERQPKDEQFF TGTGCCAGCAGCCAAGAGCGACAGCCAAAGGATGAGCAGTTCTTC
. . TRBJ1-1 TRBV19 CASRMRGEGTEAFF TGTGCCAGTAGGATGCGGGGAGAAGGAACTGAAGCTTTCTTT